This TCR beta chain stems from a study of blood T cell repertoires in COVID-19. The method was immunoSEQ multiplex PCR; TCRdb's version includes in-frame clones alone and lacks a portion of them. In the table there are approximately 140,000 clones, roughly 88% of which are singletons. The sample comprised peripheral blood. This clonotype was sampled from a woman aged 55-70 years with acute or convalescent COVID-19.

DNA of the CDR3: TGTGCCAGCAGTTTTTCAGGGGGCGGGATGCAGTACTTC. Encoded protein: CASSFSGGGMQYF. The rearrangement links TRBV28 to TRBJ2-7, with 8 nucleotides matching TRBD1. This CDR3 comprises 13 residues. V was clipped by 3 bases and J by 9 bases; unmatched bases: 7. Germline V gives CDR1 MDHEN, CDR2 SYDVKM. Supplemented by reference TRBV28 and TRBJ2-7, the full variable domain reads DVKVTQSSRYLVKRTGEKVFLECVQDMDHENMFWYRQDPGLGLRLIYFSYDVKMKEKGDIPEGYSVSREKKERFSLILESASTNQTSMYLCASSFSGGGMQYFGPGTRLTVT.